This passage covers 10 T cell receptor beta chains from one sample sequenced in a study of tumor and adjacent non-tumor tissue in lung cancer. This sample's RNA came from whole unsorted tissue. TCRbeta libraries were built with three rounds of nested PCR, modified from ARM-PCR. From the multiplex PCR reads, TCRdb called clonotypes with MiXCR, one entry per CDR3 protein. The data hold 200,000 to 250,000 distinct CDR3 sequences, with around 71% observed a single time. The specimen was lung tumor tissue. Every receptor here comes from a man in his sixties with non-small cell lung cancer.

With respect to this clonotype: A much larger clone is a single base away; this may be a read error. The chain links TRBV6-2 or TRBV6-3 to TRBJ2-3; 8 bases are a match to TRBD2. The CDR3 has 15 residues. V shed 5 bases and J 6 bases; nucleotides not matched to a gene: 10. Germline CDR1 MNHEY, CDR2 SVGEGT. CDR3 in DNA: TGTGCCAGCAGTCCGAGGACTAGCTGGAAGGATACGCAGTATTTT. It encodes CASSPRTSWKDTQYF.

For this clonotype: Since the CDR3 does not end with the conserved phenylalanine or tryptophan, this likely comes from a read error. The chain carries TRBV4-3 and TRBJ2-2; possibly TRBD2 for D (5 bases). The CDR3 runs to 16 residues. In germline, CDR1 is LGHNA, CDR2 YSLEER. The CDR3 nucleotides read TGTGCCAGCAGCCAAGAATTCAAAACGAACACCGGAGGGCTGTTTCTT. It specifies CASSQEFKTNTGGLFL.

This sequence joins TRBV11-3 and TRBJ2-5; TRBD1 matches 7 bases. This CDR3 has 16 residues. Germline loops: CDR1 SGHNT, CDR2 YENEEA. J lost 3 bases, V lost 4 bases, and 11 bases had no gene match. CDR3 sequence reads: CASSSPWTGVKETQYF. The CDR3 nucleotides are TGTGCCAGCAGCTCCCCCTGGACAGGTGTCAAAGAGACCCAGTACTTC.

This clonotype was seen once. The chain couples TRBV11-2 to TRBJ1-2; maybe TRBD1 (6 bases). The CDR3 totals 15 residues. V gave up 4 bases and J gave up 8 bases, with 20 bases separating them. Germline lookup yields CDR1 SGHAT and CDR2 FQNNGV. In DNA form, the CDR3 reads TGTGCCAGCAGCTCCATTGGGGGCGGAGCTTTCGGCTACACCTTC. Translated: CASSSIGGGAFGYTF.

V is TRBV5-1 and J is TRBJ2-3; D remains unclear. V shed 0 bases and J shed 4 bases, with 12 bases lying between them. The CDR3 length is 15 residues. Germline CDR1 reads SGHRS; CDR2 reads YFSETQ. The CDR3: CASSLVGMDSDTQYF. The CDR3 DNA reads TGCGCCAGCAGCTTGGTGGGCATGGATTCAGATACGCAGTATTTT.

The chain uses TRBV13 and TRBJ2-3; D not resolved. Per germline, CDR1 PRHDT and CDR2 FYEKMQ (reference sequence). V was shortened by 2 bases and J by 8 bases, with 8 bases between the two germline ends. This CDR3 spans 12 amino acids. CDR3 bases: TGTGCCAGCAGCTTAACGCCTGGTACGCAGTATTTT. This codes for CASSLTPGTQYF.

In its sample, this clonotype was seen many times. The rearrangement joins TRBV20-1 to TRBJ2-4; D gene uncertain. Germline assignment: CDR1 DFQATT and CDR2 SNEGSKA (reference sequence). The CDR3 covers 12 residues. V was trimmed by 3 bases and J by 6 bases, leaving 9 bases between them. CDR3 nucleotide sequence: TGCAGTGCTAGGGTTAACGGAAACATTCAGTACTTC. The encoded protein is CSARVNGNIQYF.

Only a few counts were recorded for this clonotype. Possible read error: a much larger clone is one base away. The chain recombines TRBV29-1 with TRBJ2-1, with TRBD2 matching 7 bases. The V gene end was trimmed by 2 bases and the J gene end by 0 bases; junction bases not matched to a gene: 10. The CDR3 runs 17 residues. Germline V gene lookup returns CDR1 SQVTM and CDR2 ANQGSEA. Here the CDR3 reads CSVERRLAPNSYNEQFF. The CDR3 DNA follows: TGCAGCGTTGAACGCCGACTAGCACCCAACTCCTACAATGAGCAGTTCTTC.

A word on this clonotype: An end of the junction differs from the germline gene, which may be a read error. The gene calls are TRBV12-3 or TRBV12-4 and TRBJ2-7, with 8 bases matching TRBD1. CDR3 length: 15 residues. DNA of the CDR3: TGTGCCAGCAGCCAGACAGGGGACGTTTTCTACGACCAGTACTTT. It specifies CASSQTGDVFYDQYF.

With respect to this clonotype: This could be a read error, since a much larger clone is one nucleotide away. The chain has TRBV4-3 and TRBJ2-5, with D unclear. The CDR3 covers 13 residues. Per germline, CDR1 LGHNA and CDR2 YSLEER. The CDR3 spells CASSQTFQGTQYF. The CDR3 nucleotides read TGCGCCAGCAGCCAGACTTTTCAAGGGACCCAGTACTTC.